This record covers a single T cell receptor (beta chain). Its antigen remains unknown. This CDR3 region has 15 residues. Germline CDR1 is SGHTA and CDR2 is FQGNSA. Unmatched junction bases numbered 6, after V lost 3 bases and J lost 4 bases. These data come from a study of cytomegalovirus exposure and HLA in healthy donors. Whole-study results and caveats: Segments of the TCR beta V type were, in most cases, productive about 87% or about 30% of the time in an earlier analysis. From TCR beta sequences, most subjects' HLA-A and HLA-B alleles were reportedly predicted accurately. The listing of 150 to 200 TCR beta chains classed them as cytomegalovirus-associated. Researchers reported that a few CMV-associated chains were confirmed in vitro as CMV antigen-specific.

PCR primers comprised 60 Vbeta and 13 Jbeta primers. The assay was immunoSEQ multiplex PCR, and TCRdb's table has in-frame clones only and misses some. The sample has roughly 110,000 clones; 70% to 80% are singletons. The chain carries TRBV7-2 and TRBJ2-5; 9 nucleotides line up with TRBD2. The TCR sequence derives from a woman aged 40 to 49 in good health and CMV-seropositive. The sample comprised PBMCs. The CDR3 sequence is CASSFQRGAGETQYF. The DNA for the CDR3 is TGTGCCAGCAGCTTCCAGCGGGGGGCGGGAGAGACCCAGTACTTC.